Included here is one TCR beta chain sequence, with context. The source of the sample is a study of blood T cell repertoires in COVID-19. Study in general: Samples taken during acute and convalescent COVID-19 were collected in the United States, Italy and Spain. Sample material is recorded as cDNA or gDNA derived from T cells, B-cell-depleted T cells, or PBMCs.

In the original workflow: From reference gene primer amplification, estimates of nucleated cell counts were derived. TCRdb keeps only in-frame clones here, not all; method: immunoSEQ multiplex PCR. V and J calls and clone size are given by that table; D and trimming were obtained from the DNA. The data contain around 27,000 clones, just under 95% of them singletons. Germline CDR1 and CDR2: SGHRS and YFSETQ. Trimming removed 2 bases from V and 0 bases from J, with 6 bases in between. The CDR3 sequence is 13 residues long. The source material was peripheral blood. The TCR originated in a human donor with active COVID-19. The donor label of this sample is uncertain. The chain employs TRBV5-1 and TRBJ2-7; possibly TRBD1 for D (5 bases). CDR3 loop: CASSFGHSYEQYF. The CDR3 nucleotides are TGCGCCAGCAGCTTCGGACACTCCTACGAGCAGTACTTC.